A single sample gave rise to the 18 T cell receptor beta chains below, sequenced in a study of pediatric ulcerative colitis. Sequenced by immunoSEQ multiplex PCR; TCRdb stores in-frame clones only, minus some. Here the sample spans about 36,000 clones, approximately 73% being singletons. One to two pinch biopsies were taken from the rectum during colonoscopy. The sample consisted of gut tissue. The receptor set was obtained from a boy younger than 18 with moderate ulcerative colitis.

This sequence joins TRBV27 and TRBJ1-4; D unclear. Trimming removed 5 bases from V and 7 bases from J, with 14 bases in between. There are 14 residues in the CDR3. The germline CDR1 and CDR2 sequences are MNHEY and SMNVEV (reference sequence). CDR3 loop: CASSPPLEREKLFF. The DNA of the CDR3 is TGTGCCAGCAGTCCTCCGTTGGAACGTGAAAAACTGTTTTTT.

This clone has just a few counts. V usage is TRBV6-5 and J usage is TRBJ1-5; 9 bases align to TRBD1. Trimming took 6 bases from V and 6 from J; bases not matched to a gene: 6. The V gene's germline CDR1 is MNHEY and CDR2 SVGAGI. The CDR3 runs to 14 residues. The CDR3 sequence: CASSRTGDSQPQHF. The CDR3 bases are TGTGCCAGCAGCAGGACAGGGGATAGTCAGCCCCAGCATTTT.

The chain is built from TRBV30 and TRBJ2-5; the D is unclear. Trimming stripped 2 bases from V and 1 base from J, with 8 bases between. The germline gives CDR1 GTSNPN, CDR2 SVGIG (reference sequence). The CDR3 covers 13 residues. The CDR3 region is CAWSSGSQETQYF. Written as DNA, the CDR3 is TGTGCCTGGAGTAGTGGCAGCCAAGAGACCCAGTACTTC.

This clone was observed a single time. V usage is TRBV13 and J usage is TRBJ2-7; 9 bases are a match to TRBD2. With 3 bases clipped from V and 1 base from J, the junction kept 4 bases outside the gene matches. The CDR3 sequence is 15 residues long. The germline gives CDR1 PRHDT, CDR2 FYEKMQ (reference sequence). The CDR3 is CASSFRTSESYEQYF. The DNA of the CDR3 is TGTGCCAGCAGCTTCCGGACTAGCGAATCCTACGAGCAGTACTTC. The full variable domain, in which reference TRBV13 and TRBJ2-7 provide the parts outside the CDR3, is AAGVIQSPRHLIKEKRETATLKCYPIPRHDTVYWYQQGPGQDPQFLISFYEKMQSDKGSIPDRFSAQQFSDYHSELNMSSLELGDSALYFCASSFRTSESYEQYFGPGTRLTVT.

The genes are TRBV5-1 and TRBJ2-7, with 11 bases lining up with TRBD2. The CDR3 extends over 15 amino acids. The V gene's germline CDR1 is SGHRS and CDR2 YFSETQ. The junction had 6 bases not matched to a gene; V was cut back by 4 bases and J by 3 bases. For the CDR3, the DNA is TGCGCCAGCAGCACCGGACTAGCGGGTATCTACGAGCAGTACTTC. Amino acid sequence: CASSTGLAGIYEQYF.

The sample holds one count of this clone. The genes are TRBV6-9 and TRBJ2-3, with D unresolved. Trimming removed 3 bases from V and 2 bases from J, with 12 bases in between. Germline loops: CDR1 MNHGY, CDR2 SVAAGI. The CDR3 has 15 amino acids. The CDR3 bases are TGTGCCAGCAGTTACCACGTTCCGTCCACAGATACGCAGTATTTT. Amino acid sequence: CASSYHVPSTDTQYF.

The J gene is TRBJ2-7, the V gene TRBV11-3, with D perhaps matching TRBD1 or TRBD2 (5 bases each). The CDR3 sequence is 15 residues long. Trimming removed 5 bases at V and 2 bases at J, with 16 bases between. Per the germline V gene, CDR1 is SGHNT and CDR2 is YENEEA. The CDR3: CASSPTGQRAYEQYF. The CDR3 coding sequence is TGTGCCAGCAGCCCCACGGGGCAGCGAGCCTACGAGCAGTACTTC.

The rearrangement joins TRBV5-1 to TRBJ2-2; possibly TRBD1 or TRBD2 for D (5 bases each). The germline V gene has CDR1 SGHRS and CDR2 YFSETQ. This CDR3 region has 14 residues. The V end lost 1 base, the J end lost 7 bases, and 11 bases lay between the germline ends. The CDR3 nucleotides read TGCGCCAGCAGCTTGATGAGGGGTAACGGGGAGCTGTTTTTT. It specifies CASSLMRGNGELFF.

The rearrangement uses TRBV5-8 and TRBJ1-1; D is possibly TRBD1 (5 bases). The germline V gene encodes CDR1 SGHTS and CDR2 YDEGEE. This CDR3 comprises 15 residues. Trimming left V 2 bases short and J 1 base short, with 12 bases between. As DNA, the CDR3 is TGTGCCAGCAGCTTTTATGGGGCGCGGAACACTGAAGCTTTCTTT. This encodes CASSFYGARNTEAFF.

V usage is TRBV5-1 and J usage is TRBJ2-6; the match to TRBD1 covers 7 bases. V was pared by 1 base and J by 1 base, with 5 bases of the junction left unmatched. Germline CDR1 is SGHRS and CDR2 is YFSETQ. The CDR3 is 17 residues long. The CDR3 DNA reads TGCGCCAGCAGCTTGACAGGGGTTTCTTCTGGGGCCAACGTCCTGACTTTC. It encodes CASSLTGVSSGANVLTF.

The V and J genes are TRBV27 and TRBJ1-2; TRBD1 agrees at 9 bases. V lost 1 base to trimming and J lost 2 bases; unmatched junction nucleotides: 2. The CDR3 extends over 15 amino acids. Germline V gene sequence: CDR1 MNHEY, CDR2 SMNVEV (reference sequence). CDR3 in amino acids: CASSLYRGQNYGYTF. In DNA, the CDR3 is TGTGCCAGCAGTTTATACAGGGGGCAAAACTATGGCTACACCTTC.

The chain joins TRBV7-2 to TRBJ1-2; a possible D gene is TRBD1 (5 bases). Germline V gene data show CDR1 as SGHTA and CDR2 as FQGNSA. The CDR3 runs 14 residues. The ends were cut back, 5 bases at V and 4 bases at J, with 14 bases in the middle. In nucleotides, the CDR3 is TGTGCCAGCAGCCAATGGGACGGCACCTATGGCTACACCTTC. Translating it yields CASSQWDGTYGYTF.

CDR3 region: CASSFKGRENTIYF. The DNA for the CDR3 is TGTGCCAGCAGCTTCAAAGGGAGGGAAAACACCATATATTTT. The rearrangement uses TRBV5-4 and TRBJ1-3; D uncertain. Trimming removed 2 bases from V and 6 bases from J, with 12 bases in between. This CDR3 spans 14 amino acids. The germline V gene encodes CDR1 SGHNT and CDR2 YYREEE (reference sequence).

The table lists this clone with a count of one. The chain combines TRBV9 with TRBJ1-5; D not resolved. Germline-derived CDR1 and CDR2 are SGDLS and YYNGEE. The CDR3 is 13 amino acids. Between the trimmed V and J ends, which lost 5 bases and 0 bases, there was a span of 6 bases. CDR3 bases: TGTGCCAGCAGAGTGGTTAGCAATCAGCCCCAGCATTTT. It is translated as CASRVVSNQPQHF.

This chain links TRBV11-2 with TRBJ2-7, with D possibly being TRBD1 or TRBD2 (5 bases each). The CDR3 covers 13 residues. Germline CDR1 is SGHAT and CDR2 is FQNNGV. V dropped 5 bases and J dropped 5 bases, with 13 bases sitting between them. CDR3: CASSLRWGNEQYF. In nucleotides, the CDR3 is TGTGCCAGCAGCCTCCGTTGGGGGAACGAGCAGTACTTC.

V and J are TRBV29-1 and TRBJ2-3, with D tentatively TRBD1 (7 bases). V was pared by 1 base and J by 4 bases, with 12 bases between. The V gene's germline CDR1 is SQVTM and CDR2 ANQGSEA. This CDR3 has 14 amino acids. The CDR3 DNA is TGCAGCGTTGAAGGGGGCAGGGGGGCAGATACGCAGTATTTT. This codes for CSVEGGRGADTQYF.

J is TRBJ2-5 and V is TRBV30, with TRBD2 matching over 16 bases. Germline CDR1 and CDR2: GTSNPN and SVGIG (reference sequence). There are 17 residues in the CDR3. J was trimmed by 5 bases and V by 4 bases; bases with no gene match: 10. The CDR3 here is CAWNFGTSGRARETQYF. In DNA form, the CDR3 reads TGTGCCTGGAACTTCGGGACTAGCGGGAGGGCCAGGGAGACCCAGTACTTC.

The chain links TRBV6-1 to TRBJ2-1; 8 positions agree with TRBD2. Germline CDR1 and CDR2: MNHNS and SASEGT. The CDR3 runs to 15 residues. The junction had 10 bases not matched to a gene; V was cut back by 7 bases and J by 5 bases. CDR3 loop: CASTKIAGSNNEQFF. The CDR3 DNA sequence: TGTGCCAGCACGAAGATAGCGGGATCCAACAATGAGCAGTTCTTC.